This T cell receptor (beta chain) was recorded in a study of T cell responses to AZD1222 COVID-19 vaccine. General study points: The number of AZD1222 recipients seropositive at baseline was only five or six. In a largely white British group with more females than males, clonal diversity was possibly underestimated. Reportedly, close to half of spike-specific TCRs are directed against unmutated variant regions. Increased Spike-specific TCR breadth and depth were observed after two AZD1222 doses.

The sample holds a few counts of this clone. As yet, its antigen is unknown. The J segment lost 3 bases and the V segment lost 0 bases, leaving 4 bases of the junction unmatched. The CDR3 totals 16 residues. Germline values: CDR1 MRHNA, CDR2 SNTAGT. Method: immunoSEQ multiplex PCR; TCRdb's copy keeps in-frame clones and lacks some. The sample has about 82,000 clones; around 86% are singletons. This sequence originates from an adult who received the AZD1222 COVID-19 vaccine. The genes are TRBV6-4 and TRBJ2-2; 7 nucleotides agree with TRBD1. This material consisted of peripheral blood, taken 28 days after the second AZD1222 dose. The CDR3 nucleotides are TGTGCCAGCAGTGACTCGAGTAGGGGGCACACCGGGGAGCTGTTTTTT. Translating it yields CASSDSSRGHTGELFF.